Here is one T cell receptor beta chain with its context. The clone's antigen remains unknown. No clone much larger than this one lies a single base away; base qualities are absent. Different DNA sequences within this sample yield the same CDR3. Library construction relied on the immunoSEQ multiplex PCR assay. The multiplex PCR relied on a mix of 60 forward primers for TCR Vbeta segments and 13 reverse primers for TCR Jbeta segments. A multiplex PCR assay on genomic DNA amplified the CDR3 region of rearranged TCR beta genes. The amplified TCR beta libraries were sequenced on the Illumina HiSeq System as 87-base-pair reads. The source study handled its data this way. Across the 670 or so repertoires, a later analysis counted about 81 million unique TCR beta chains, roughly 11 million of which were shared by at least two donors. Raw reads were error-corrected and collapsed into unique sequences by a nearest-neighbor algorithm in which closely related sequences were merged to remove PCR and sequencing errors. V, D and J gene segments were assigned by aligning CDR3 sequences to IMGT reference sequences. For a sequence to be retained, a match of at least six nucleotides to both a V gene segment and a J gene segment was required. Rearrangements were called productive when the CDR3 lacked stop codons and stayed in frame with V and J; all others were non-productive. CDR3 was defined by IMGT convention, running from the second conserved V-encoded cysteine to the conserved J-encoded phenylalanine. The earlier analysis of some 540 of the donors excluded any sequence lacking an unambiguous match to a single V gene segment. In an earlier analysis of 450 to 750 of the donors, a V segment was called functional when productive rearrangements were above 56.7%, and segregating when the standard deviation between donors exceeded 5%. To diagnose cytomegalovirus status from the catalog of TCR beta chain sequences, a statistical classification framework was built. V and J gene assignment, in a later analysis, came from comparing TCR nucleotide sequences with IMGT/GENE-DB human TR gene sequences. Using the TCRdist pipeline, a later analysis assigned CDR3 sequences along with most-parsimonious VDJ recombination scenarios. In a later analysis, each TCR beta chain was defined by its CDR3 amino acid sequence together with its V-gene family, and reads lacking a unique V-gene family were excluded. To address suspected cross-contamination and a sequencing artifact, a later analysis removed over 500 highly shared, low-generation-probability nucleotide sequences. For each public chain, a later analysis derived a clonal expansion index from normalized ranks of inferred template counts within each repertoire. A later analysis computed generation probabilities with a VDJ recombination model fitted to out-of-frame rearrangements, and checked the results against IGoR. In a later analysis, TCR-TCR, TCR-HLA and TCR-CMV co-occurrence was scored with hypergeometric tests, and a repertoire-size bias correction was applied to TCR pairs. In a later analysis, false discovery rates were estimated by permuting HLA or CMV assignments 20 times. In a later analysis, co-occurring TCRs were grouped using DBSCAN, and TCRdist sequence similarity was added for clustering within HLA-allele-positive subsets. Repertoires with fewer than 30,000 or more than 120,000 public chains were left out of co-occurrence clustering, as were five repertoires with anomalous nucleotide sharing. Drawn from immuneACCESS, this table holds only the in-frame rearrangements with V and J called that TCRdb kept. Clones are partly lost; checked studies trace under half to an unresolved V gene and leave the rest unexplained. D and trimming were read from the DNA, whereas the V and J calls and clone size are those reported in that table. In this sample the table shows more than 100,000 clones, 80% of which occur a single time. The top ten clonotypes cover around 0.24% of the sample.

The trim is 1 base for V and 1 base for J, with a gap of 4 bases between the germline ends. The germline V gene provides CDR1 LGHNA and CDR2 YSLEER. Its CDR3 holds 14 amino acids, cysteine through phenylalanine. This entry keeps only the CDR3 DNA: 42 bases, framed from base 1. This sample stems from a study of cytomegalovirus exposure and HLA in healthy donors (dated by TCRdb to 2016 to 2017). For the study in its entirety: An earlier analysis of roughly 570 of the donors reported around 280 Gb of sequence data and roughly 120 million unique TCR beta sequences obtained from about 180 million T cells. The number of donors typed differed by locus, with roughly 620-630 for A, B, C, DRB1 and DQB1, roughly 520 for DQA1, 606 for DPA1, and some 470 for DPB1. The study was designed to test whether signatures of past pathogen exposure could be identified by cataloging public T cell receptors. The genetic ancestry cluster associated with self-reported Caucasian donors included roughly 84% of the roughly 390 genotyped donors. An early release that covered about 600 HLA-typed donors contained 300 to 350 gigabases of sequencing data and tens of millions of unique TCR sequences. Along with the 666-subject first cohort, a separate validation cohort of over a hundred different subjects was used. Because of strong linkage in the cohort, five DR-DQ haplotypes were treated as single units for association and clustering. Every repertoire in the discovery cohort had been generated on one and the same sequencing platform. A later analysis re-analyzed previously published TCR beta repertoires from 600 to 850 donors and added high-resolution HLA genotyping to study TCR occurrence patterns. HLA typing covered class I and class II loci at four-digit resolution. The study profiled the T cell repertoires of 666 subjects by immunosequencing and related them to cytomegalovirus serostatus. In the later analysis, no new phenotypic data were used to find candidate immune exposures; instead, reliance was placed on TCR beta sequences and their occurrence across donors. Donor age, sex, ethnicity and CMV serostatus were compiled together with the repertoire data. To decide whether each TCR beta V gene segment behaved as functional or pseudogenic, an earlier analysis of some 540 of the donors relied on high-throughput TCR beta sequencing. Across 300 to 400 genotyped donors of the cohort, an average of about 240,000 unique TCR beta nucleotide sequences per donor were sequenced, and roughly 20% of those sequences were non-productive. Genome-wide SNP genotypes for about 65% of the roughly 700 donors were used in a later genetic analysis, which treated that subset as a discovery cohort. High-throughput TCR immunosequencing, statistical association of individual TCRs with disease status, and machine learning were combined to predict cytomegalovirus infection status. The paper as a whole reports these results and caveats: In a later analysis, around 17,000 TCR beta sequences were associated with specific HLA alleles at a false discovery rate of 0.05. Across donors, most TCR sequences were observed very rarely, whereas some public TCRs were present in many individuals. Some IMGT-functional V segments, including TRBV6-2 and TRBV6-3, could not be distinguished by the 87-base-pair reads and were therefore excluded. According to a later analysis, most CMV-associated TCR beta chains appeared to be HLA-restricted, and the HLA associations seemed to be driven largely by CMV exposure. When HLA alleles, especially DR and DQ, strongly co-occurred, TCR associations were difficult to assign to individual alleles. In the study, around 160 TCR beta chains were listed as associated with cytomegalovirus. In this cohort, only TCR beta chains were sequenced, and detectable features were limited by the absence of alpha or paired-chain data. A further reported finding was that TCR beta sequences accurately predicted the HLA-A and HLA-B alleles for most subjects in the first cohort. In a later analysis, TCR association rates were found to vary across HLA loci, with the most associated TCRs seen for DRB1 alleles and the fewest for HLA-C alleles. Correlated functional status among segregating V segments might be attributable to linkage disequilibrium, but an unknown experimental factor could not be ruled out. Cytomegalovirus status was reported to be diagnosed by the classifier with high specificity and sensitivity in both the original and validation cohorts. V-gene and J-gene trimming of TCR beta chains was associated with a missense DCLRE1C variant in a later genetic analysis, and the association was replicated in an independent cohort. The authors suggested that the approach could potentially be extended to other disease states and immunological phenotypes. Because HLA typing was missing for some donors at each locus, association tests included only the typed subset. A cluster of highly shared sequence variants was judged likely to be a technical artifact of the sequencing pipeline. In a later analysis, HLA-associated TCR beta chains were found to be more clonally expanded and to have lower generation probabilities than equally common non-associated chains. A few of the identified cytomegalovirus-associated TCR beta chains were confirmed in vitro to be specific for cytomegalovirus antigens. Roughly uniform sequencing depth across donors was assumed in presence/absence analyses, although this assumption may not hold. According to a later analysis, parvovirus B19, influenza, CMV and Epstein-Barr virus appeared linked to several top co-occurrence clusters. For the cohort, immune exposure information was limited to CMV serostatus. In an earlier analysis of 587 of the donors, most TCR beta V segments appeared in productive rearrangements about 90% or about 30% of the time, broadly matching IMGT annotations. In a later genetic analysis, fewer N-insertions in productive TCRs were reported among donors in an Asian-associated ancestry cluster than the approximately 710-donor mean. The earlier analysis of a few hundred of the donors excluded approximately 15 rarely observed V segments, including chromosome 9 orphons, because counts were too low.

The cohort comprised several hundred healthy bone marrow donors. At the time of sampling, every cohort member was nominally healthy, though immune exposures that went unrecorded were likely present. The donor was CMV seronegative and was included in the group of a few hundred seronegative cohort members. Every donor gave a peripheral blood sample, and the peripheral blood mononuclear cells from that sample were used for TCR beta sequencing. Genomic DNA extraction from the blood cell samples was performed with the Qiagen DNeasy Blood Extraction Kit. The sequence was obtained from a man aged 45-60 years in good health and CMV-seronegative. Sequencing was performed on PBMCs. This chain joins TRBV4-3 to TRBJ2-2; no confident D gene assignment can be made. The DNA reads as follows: TGCGCCAGCAGCCAAGGGCAGAACACCGGGGAGCTGTTTTTT. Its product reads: CASSQGQNTGELFF.